Sequencing of this T cell receptor (beta chain) was carried out in a study of blood T cells in healthy people across ages. The wider study: About one barcoded TCR beta cDNA was captured per two T cells.

This clonotype was counted between two and nine times. Its antigen is undetermined. Overall study findings and caveats: Estimated diversity, derived from one million T cells, was regarded as an underestimate. In long-lived donors, naive CD4+ cell counts and diversity exceeded those of aged donors.

Germline-derived CDR1 and CDR2 are ENHRY and SYGVKD. The V gene lost 3 bases and the J gene lost 4 bases, with 12 bases spanning the gap. This CDR3 has 14 residues. Together with a sample-barcoded 5' primer, a J-beta primer mix was included in a second PCR lasting about 7 to 11 cycles. CDR3-containing paired-end reads numbered at least 2.5 million in each sample. TCRdb ran MiXCR on the 5' RACE reads and lists one entry per CDR3 protein. This table holds roughly 830,000 distinct CDR3 sequences, roughly 60% found once. The source of this sequence is a man aged 25-40 years in good health. The sequenced sample was blood. The J gene is TRBJ1-2, the V gene TRBV10-3; D gene ambiguous. Written as DNA, the CDR3 is TGTGCCATCAGTGATAGTTTACGGGCCTATGGCTACACCTTC. Translation gives CAISDSLRAYGYTF.